Listed here are 14 T cell receptor beta chains from one sample, sequenced in a study of blood T cells in healthy people across ages. The use of a sample-barcoded 5' primer and a J-beta primer mix characterized a second PCR of roughly 6 to 11 cycles. TCRdb redid the calling of the 5' RACE reads with MiXCR, one entry per CDR3 protein. The sample has more than 1,000,000 distinct CDR3 sequences; about 25% are singletons. The sample was also linked to a second study, of T cells of mothers and their children.

Material for sequencing was blood. The origin of the receptors is a girl aged 2-9 years in good health.

DNA for the CDR3: TGTGCCTGGAGTGTACTACAAGGGAGTGAAGCTTTCTTT. Its translation is CAWSVLQGSEAFF. The chain combines TRBV30 with TRBJ1-1; D is ambiguous. V lost 0 bases, J lost 7 bases, and 12 bases lay in between. Germline V gene data show CDR1 as GTSNPN and CDR2 as SVGIG (reference sequence). This CDR3 is built from 13 residues.

This clonotype was seen more than once but under ten times. The chain combines TRBV20-1 with TRBJ2-1, with 8 bases fitting TRBD2. Germline CDR1 reads DFQATT; CDR2 reads SNEGSKA (reference sequence). CDR3 length equals 15 residues. The CDR3 DNA reads TGCAGCCACGAGGCGGCGCGGGAGGAGTTGGGTGAGCAGTTCTTC. Protein product: CSHEAAREELGEQFF.

This clonotype was seen a few times. The gene calls are TRBV20-1 and TRBJ2-7, with D possibly TRBD2 on 5 matching bases. Germline assignment: CDR1 DFQATT and CDR2 SNEGSKA (reference sequence). The CDR3 totals 11 residues. Trimming took off 1 base at V and 9 bases at J, with 10 bases between the two ends. The CDR3 coding sequence is TGCAGTGCTAGAGTTGAGGGTGTGCAGTACTTC. Translating gives CSARVEGVQYF.

The chain links TRBV1 to TRBJ1-4; TRBD1 was called by the table and not checked on the DNA. TRBV1 is noted as a pseudogene. The CDR3 loop spans 15 amino acids. Written as DNA, the CDR3 is TGCACCAGCCAGGGGCCAGTTGCAACTAATGAAAAACTGTTTTTT. Protein product: CTSQGPVATNEKLFF.

The genes are TRBV7-8 and TRBJ2-1, with D uncertain. The better agreement between TRBJ2-7 and the DNA end casts doubt on the J call. The CDR3 covers 13 residues. The V gene's germline CDR1 is SGHVS and CDR2 FQNEAQ. The CDR3, as DNA: TGTGCCAGCAGCACCAACACAGATTACGAGCAGTACTTC. It translates to CASSTNTDYEQYF.

The chain joins TRBV18 to TRBJ2-3, with D possibly TRBD1 on 6 matching bases. Germline-derived CDR1 and CDR2 are KGHSH and LQKENI. Deletions cut 4 bases from V and 2 bases from J, with 13 bases between. This CDR3 has 15 amino acids. CDR3 sequence (DNA): TGTGCCAGCTCACGGGACAACTACCACACAGATACGCAGTATTTT. Translating gives CASSRDNYHTDTQYF.

CDR3: CASSEARALQETQYF. The CDR3, as DNA: TGTGCCAGCAGTGAAGCGCGGGCGTTACAAGAGACCCAGTACTTC. The V gene is TRBV6-1, the J gene TRBJ2-5; D might be TRBD2 (5 bases). The V gene's germline CDR1 is MNHNS and CDR2 SASEGT. The V gene lost 0 bases and the J gene lost 2 bases, with 10 bases spanning the gap. The CDR3 is 15 residues long.

This clonotype came up a few times. This chain uses TRBV20-1 with TRBJ2-1; 8 bases map to TRBD1. Losses at the gene ends were 5 bases for V and 9 bases for J; bases not matched to a gene: 6. This CDR3 contains 12 residues. Germline CDR1 reads DFQATT; CDR2 reads SNEGSKA (reference sequence). The CDR3 protein is CSAGQGLGEQFF. The CDR3 DNA is TGCAGTGCTGGACAGGGTCTAGGTGAGCAGTTCTTC.

This clonotype was detected a few times. In DNA form, the CDR3 reads TGTGCCAGCAGTACCTTTGGGTCCTCCTCCTACAATGAGCAGTTCTTC. The encoded protein is CASSTFGSSSYNEQFF. The chain employs TRBV11-2 and TRBJ2-1; D is uncertain. The length of the CDR3 is 16 residues. V dropped 6 bases and J dropped 0 bases, with 15 bases sitting between them. Germline V gene data show CDR1 as SGHAT and CDR2 as FQNNGV.

This rearrangement joins TRBV6-2 or TRBV6-3 to TRBJ2-7, with 8 bases identical to TRBD1. V was pared by 6 bases and J by 3 bases, with 7 bases of the junction left unmatched. CDR1 and CDR2 from the germline V gene are MNHEY and SVGEGT. The CDR3 contains 14 residues. CDR3: CASRFRDRNYEQYF. CDR3 in DNA: TGTGCCAGCAGATTCCGGGACAGGAACTACGAGCAGTACTTC.

The rearrangement uses TRBV14 and TRBJ1-2; D ambiguous. The CDR3 totals 15 residues. The germline V gene has CDR1 SGHDN and CDR2 FVKESK. The V end was cut by 0 bases, the J end by 4 bases, with 12 bases between. The CDR3 protein is CASSQDGSLRYGYTF. The CDR3 DNA reads TGTGCCAGCAGCCAAGATGGGAGTTTACGCTATGGCTACACCTTC.

The gene calls are TRBV18 and TRBJ2-3; 12 bases fit TRBD1. The CDR3 runs to 16 residues. Unmatched junction bases numbered 4, after V lost 1 base and J lost 5 bases. The V gene's germline CDR1 is KGHSH and CDR2 LQKENI. CDR3: CASSPRDRGQRDTQYF. Written as DNA, the CDR3 is TGTGCCAGCTCACCACGGGACAGGGGGCAGAGAGATACGCAGTATTTT.

The V and J genes are TRBV6-5 and TRBJ1-4; maybe TRBD1 (5 bases). The CDR3 sequence is 15 residues long. Germline CDR1 MNHEY, CDR2 SVGAGI. Trimming left V 0 bases short and J 7 bases short, with 12 bases between. The CDR3 DNA reads TGTGCCAGCAGTTACTCGTGGGGGTTCGGTGAAAAACTGTTTTTT. This encodes CASSYSWGFGEKLFF.

This clonotype was seen a few times. This chain uses TRBV7-9 with TRBJ2-1; 10 bases line up with TRBD1. The length of the CDR3 is 17 residues. Trimming at V came to 5 bases and at J to 9 bases, leaving 16 bases not matched to a gene. From germline, CDR1 is SEHNR and CDR2 FQNEAQ (reference sequence). CDR3 amino acids: CASSQFLGTGERGEQFF. CDR3 DNA sequence: TGTGCCAGCAGCCAATTCCTAGGGACAGGGGAAAGAGGTGAGCAGTTCTTC. The full variable domain, rest sourced from reference TRBV7-9 and TRBJ2-1, is DTGVSQNPRHKITKRGQNVTFRCDPISEHNRLYWYRQTLGQGPEFLTYFQNEAQLEKSRLLSDRFSAERPKGSFSTLEIQRTEQGDSAMYLCASSQFLGTGERGEQFFGPGTRLTVL.